The sequence of this TCR beta chain was determined in a study of blood T cell repertoires in COVID-19. The overall study: Italy, Spain and the United States were the sources of the convalescent and acute COVID-19 samples. Nucleic acid was either cDNA or gDNA, and it came from T cells, B-cell-depleted T cells, or PBMCs.

V was shortened by 6 bases and J by 0 bases, with 9 bases between the two germline ends. The V gene's germline CDR1 is LNHDA and CDR2 SQIVND (reference sequence). This CDR3 has 14 residues. Under the authors' procedure: Reference gene primer amplification gave estimated nucleated cell counts. Generated by immunoSEQ multiplex PCR, the TCRdb table keeps only in-frame clones and is missing some. D and trimming were read from the DNA, whereas the V and J calls and clone size are those reported in that table. Of 60,000 to 75,000 clones in the sample, roughly 91% were seen once. The TCR sequence derives from a man between 50 and 59 years old with active COVID-19. The specimen was peripheral blood. The chain joins TRBV19 to TRBJ2-1; possibly TRBD2 for D (6 bases). The CDR3, as DNA: TGTGCCAGTAGCTTCGGGAGCTCCTACAATGAGCAGTTCTTC. This gives the protein CASSFGSSYNEQFF.